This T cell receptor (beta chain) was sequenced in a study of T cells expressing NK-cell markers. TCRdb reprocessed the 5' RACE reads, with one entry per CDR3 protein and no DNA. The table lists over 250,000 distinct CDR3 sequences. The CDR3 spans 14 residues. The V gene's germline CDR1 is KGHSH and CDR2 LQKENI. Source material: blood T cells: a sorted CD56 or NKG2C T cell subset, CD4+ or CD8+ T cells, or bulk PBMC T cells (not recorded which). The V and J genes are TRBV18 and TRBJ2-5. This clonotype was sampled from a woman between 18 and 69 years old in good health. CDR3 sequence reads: CASSPTLAQETQYF. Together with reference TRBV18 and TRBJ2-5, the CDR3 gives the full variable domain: NAGVMQNPRHLVRRRGQEARLRCSPMKGHSHVYWYRQLPEEGLKFMVYLQKENIIDESGMPKERFSAEFPKEGPSILRIQQVVRGDSAAYFCASSPTLAQETQYFGPGTRLLVL.